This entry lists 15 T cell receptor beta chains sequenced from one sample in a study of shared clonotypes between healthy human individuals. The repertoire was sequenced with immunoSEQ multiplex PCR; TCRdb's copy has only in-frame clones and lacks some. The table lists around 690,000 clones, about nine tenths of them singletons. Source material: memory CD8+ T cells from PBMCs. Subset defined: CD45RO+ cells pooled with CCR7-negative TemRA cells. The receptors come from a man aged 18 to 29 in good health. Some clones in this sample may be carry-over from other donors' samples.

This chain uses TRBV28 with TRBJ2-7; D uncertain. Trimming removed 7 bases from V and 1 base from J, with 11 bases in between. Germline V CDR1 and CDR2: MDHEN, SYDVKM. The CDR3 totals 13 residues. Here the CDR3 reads CASTTVGSYEQYF. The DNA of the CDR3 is TGTGCCAGCACTACCGTAGGGTCCTACGAGCAGTACTTC. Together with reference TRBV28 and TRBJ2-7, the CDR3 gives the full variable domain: DVKVTQSSRYLVKRTGEKVFLECVQDMDHENMFWYRQDPGLGLRLIYFSYDVKMKEKGDIPEGYSVSREKKERFSLILESASTNQTSMYLCASTTVGSYEQYFGPGTRLTVT.

DNA of the CDR3: TGTGCCAGTAGTCCGATAGCGGGAACAGTGGACGAGCAGTACTTC. Protein product: CASSPIAGTVDEQYF. This rearrangement joins TRBV19 to TRBJ2-7, with 8 nucleotides matching TRBD2. Germline-derived CDR1 and CDR2 are LNHDA and SQIVND (reference sequence). The CDR3 totals 15 residues. Unmatched junction bases numbered 11, after V lost 5 bases and J lost 5 bases.

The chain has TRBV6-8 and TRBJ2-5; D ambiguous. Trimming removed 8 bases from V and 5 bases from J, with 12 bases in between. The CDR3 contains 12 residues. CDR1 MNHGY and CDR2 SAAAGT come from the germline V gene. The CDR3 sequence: CASPKIRETQYF. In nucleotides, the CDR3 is TGTGCCAGCCCGAAGATCCGGGAGACCCAGTACTTC.

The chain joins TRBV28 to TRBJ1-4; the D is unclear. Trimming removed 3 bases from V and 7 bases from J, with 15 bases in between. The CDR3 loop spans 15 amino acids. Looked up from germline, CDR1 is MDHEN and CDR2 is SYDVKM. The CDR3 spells CASSLWRGNGEKLFF. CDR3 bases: TGTGCCAGCAGTTTGTGGCGTGGAAACGGTGAAAAACTGTTTTTT.

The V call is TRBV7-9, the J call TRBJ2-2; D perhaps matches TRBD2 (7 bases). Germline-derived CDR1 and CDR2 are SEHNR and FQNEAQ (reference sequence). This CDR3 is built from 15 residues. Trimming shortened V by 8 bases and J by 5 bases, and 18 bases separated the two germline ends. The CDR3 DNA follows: TGTGCCAGCCCCCCCACAGGGCGGGAGACCGGGGAGCTGTTTTTT. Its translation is CASPPTGRETGELFF.

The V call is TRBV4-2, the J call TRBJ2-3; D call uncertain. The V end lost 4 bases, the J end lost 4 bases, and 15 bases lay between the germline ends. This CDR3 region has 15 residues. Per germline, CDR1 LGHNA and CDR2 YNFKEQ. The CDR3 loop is CASSRVERPPDTQYF. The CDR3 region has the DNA TGTGCCAGCAGCCGTGTTGAGCGACCACCAGATACGCAGTATTTT.

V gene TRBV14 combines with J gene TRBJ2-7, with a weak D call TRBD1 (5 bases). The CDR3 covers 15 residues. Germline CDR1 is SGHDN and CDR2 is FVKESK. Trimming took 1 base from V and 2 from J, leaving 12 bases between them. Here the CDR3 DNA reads TGTGCCAGCAGCCAAGGCCAGGGTAGGCCCTACGAGCAGTACTTC. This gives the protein CASSQGQGRPYEQYF.

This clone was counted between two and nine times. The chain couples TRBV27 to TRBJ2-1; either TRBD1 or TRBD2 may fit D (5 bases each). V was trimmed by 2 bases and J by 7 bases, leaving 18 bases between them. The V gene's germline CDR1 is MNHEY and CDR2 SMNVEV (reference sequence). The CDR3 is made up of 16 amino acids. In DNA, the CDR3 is TGTGCCAGCAGTTTAGGTCCCGGGGCAGCTACAAATGAGCAGTTCTTC. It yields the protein CASSLGPGAATNEQFF.

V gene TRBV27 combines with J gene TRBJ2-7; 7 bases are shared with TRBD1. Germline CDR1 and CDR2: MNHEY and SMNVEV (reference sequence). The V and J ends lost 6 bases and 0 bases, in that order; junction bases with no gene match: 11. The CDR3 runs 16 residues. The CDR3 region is CASSYSFGDSSYEQYF. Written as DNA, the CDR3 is TGTGCCAGCAGCTACTCATTCGGGGACAGCTCCTACGAGCAGTACTTC.

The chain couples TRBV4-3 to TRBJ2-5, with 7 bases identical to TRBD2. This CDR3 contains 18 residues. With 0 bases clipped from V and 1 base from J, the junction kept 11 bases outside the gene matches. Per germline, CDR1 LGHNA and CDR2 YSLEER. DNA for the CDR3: TGCGCCAGCAGCCAAGAACGACTCGGGGAGGGGCGCCAAGAGACCCAGTACTTC. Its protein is CASSQERLGEGRQETQYF.

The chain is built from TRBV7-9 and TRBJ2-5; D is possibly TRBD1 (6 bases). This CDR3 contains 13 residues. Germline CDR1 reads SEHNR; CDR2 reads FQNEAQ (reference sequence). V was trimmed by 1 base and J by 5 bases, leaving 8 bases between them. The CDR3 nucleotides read TGTGCCAGCAGCTTAGGGGACACCGAGACCCAGTACTTC. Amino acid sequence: CASSLGDTETQYF.

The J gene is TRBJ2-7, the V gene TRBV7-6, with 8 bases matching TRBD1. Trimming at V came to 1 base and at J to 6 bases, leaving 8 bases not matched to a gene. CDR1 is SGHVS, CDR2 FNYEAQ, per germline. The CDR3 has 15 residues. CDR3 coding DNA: TGTGCCAGCAGCTTAGTTCGACAGGGGAAGGCCGAGCAGTACTTC. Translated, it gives CASSLVRQGKAEQYF.

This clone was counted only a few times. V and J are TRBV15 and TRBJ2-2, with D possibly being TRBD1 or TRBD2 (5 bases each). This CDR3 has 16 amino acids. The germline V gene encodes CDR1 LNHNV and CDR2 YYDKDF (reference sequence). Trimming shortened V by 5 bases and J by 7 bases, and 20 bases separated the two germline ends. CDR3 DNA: TGTGCCACCAGCGGACCGAGCGGACAATCATTCGGGGAGCTGTTTTTT. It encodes CATSGPSGQSFGELFF.

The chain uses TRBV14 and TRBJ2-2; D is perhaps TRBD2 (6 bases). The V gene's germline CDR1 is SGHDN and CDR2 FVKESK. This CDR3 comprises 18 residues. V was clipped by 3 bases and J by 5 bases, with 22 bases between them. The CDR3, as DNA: TGTGCCAGCAGCCATAAGCCCCTTTGGTCGGAGGGAACCGGGGAGCTGTTTTTT. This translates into CASSHKPLWSEGTGELFF. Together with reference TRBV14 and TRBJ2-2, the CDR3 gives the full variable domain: EAGVTQFPSHSVIEKGQTVTLRCDPISGHDNLYWYRRVMGKEIKFLLHFVKESKQDESGMPNNRFLAERTGGTYSTLKVQPAELEDSGVYFCASSHKPLWSEGTGELFFGEGSRLTVL.

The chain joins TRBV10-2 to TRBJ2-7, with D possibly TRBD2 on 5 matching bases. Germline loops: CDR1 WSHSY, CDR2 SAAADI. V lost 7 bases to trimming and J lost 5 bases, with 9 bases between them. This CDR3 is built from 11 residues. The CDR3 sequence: CASTGSDEQYF. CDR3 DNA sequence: TGCGCCAGCACGGGGAGCGACGAGCAGTACTTC.